This T cell receptor (beta chain) was captured in a study of cytomegalovirus exposure and HLA in healthy donors. Overall study results and limits: Later analysis associated a missense DCLRE1C variant with TCR beta V- and J-gene trimming.

From germline, CDR1 is SQVTM and CDR2 ANQGSEA. J was trimmed by 2 bases and V by 4 bases; bases with no gene match: 2. The CDR3 has 14 residues. This PCR relied on a set of 60 Vbeta primers and 13 Jbeta primers. Produced via immunoSEQ multiplex PCR; TCRdb's table is partial and in-frame only. Found here are about 190,000 clones, 75% to 90% of them singletons; the top ten hold 6.3%. This clone has just one count. Its antigen is undetermined. This clonotype originated in a man aged 40-55 years in good health and CMV-seropositive. This chain links TRBV29-1 with TRBJ2-2; 9 nucleotides agree with TRBD1. Sequenced material: PBMCs. The CDR3 sequence is CSVGQGGNTGELFF. The CDR3 DNA sequence: TGCAGCGTTGGACAGGGGGGTAACACCGGGGAGCTGTTTTTT.